The next 6 T cell receptor beta chains were all read from a single sample in a study of T cell responses to AZD1222 COVID-19 vaccine. TCRdb keeps only in-frame clones here, not all; method: immunoSEQ multiplex PCR. The sample shows 200,000 or so clones, approximately 93% of them seen only once. Source: peripheral blood, taken 28 days after the second AZD1222 dose. The source is an adult who received the AZD1222 COVID-19 vaccine.

The CDR3 DNA is TGTGCCAGCAGCTTAGATAGTCTAACTGAAGCTTTCTTT. Translation: CASSLDSLTEAFF. This chain uses TRBV7-2 with TRBJ1-1; D ambiguous. Trimming took off 1 base at V and 5 bases at J, with 8 bases between the two ends. CDR3 length: 13 residues. CDR1 and CDR2 (germline): SGHTA, FQGNSA.

CDR3 nucleotide sequence: TGCGCCAGCAGCTTTTTAGCGGGGGGGCAGGGTGAGCAGTTCTTC. This translates into CASSFLAGGQGEQFF. J is TRBJ2-1 and V is TRBV5-1, with 11 nucleotides matching TRBD2. The CDR3 contains 15 residues. Germline V gene lookup returns CDR1 SGHRS and CDR2 YFSETQ. V lost 2 bases, J lost 9 bases, and 7 bases stayed unmatched.

The rearrangement uses TRBV11-3 and TRBJ2-1; possibly TRBD2 for D (5 bases). Germline loops: CDR1 SGHNT, CDR2 YENEEA. V lost 0 bases and J 1 base, leaving 10 bases between the germline ends. The CDR3 covers 16 residues. CDR3 sequence (DNA): TGTGCCAGCAGCTTAGATCGGACGGGGTCCTACAATGAGCAGTTCTTC. Its translation: CASSLDRTGSYNEQFF.

The chain employs TRBV9 and TRBJ1-1; weak D call: TRBD1 (6 bases). V gave up 0 bases and J gave up 4 bases, with 13 bases separating them. The length of the CDR3 is 15 residues. CDR1 SGDLS and CDR2 YYNGEE come from the germline V gene. The DNA of the CDR3 is TGTGCCAGCAGCGTAGGGGCAGGGGAGGGCACTGAAGCTTTCTTT. This translates into CASSVGAGEGTEAFF.

The chain uses TRBV3-1 (or the pseudogene TRBV3-2) and TRBJ2-2; either TRBD1 or TRBD2 may fit D (7 bases each). CDR1 is LGHDT, CDR2 YNNKEL, per germline (reference sequence). This CDR3 has 15 amino acids. V gave up 7 bases and J gave up 2 bases, with 14 bases separating them. The CDR3: CASTLGGGNTGELFF. The DNA for the CDR3 is TGTGCCAGCACCCTGGGAGGGGGCAACACCGGGGAGCTGTTTTTT.

The chain couples TRBV18 to TRBJ2-3; 7 bases are shared with TRBD1. Germline-derived CDR1 and CDR2 are KGHSH and LQKENI. J gave up 9 bases and V 5 bases, and 8 bases lay outside the gene matches. This CDR3 has 13 amino acids. Here the CDR3 DNA reads TGTGCCAGCTCAATACAGGGGCAAGACACGCAGTATTTT. It yields the protein CASSIQGQDTQYF. Combining the CDR3 with reference TRBV18 and TRBJ2-3 gives the whole variable domain NAGVMQNPRHLVRRRGQEARLRCSPMKGHSHVYWYRQLPEEGLKFMVYLQKENIIDESGMPKERFSAEFPKEGPSILRIQQVVRGDSAAYFCASSIQGQDTQYFGPGTRLTVL.